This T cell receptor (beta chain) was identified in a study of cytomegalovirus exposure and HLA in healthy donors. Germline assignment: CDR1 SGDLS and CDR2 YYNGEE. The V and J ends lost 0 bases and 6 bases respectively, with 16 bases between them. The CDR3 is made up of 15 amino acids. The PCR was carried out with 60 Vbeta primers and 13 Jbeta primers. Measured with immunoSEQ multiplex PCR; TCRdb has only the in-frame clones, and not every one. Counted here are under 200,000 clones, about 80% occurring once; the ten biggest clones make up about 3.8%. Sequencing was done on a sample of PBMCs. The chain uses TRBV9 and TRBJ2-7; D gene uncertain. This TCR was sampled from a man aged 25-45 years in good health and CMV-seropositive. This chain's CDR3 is CASSVVDPTTCEQYF. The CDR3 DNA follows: TGTGCCAGCAGCGTAGTTGATCCTACTACGTGCGAGCAGTACTTC.